These T cell receptor beta chains were read from a single sample in a study of neurological immune-mediated disorders. TCRdb used MiXCR to reprocess the 5' RACE reads, holding one entry per CDR3 protein. The repertoire consists of about 33,000 distinct CDR3 sequences, with about 1.6% occurring once and the leading ten covering around a tenth. Material for sequencing was PBMCs. The receptors derive from a woman aged 25-40 years with multiple sclerosis. The CDR3 runs from the conserved cysteine through the conserved F or W. Fields, in order: clone size, J gene, V gene, D gene, CDR3 protein, CDR3 DNA. The D gene is left open where the match is weak. Where a row states a size, it is once, few, many or the class of an expanded clone; other rows omit it.

many TRBJ2-3 TRBV3-1 NA CASSLGTSTDTQYF TGTGCCAGCAGCCTAGGGACTAGCACAGATACGCAGTATTTT
many TRBJ1-2 TRBV12-3/TRBV12-4 NA CASNVGAGGYTF TGTGCCAGCAACGTGGGGGCCGGTGGCTACACCTTC
many TRBJ1-5 TRBV7-2 NA CASSGGGNSNQPQHF TGTGCCAGCAGCGGGGGGGGTAATAGCAATCAGCCCCAGCATTTT
many TRBJ2-7 TRBV7-2 NA CASSSSGVSSYEQYF TGTGCCAGCAGCTCCTCGGGGGTAAGCTCCTACGAGCAGTACTTC
many TRBJ2-3 TRBV29-1 NA CSVPPRAGGTDTQYF TGCAGCGTCCCCCCCCGGGCAGGGGGGACAGATACGCAGTATTTT
few TRBJ2-3 TRBV18 NA CASSPGGGADTQYF TGTGCCAGCTCACCAGGAGGGGGAGCAGATACGCAGTATTTT
many TRBJ2-5 TRBV20-1 TRBD1 CSASLKGARGTQYF TGCAGTGCTAGCTTGAAGGGGGCCAGGGGGACCCAGTACTTC
few TRBJ2-2 TRBV20-1 NA CSARGGSANTGELFF TGCAGTGCTAGAGGGGGGAGCGCGAACACCGGGGAGCTGTTTTTT
medium-sized TRBJ2-7 TRBV20-1 NA CSARDTAQLSYEQYF TGCAGTGCTAGAGATACAGCGCAGCTATCCTACGAGCAGTACTTC
many TRBJ2-5 TRBV9 TRBD1 CASSRGGRAETQYF TGTGCCAGCAGCCGAGGGGGCAGGGCTGAGACCCAGTACTTC
many TRBJ2-1 TRBV20-1 TRBD2 CSASDSGGYNEQFF TGCAGTGCTAGTGATAGCGGGGGGTACAATGAGCAGTTCTTC
many TRBJ1-1 TRBV20-1 NA CSAMRGYTEAFF TGCAGTGCTATGAGGGGCTATACTGAAGCTTTCTTT
many TRBJ1-1 TRBV20-1 TRBD1 CSAAGQGGTEAFF TGCAGTGCCGCGGGACAGGGGGGCACTGAAGCTTTCTTT
many TRBJ2-1 TRBV20-1 NA CSAYPIVGIYNEQFF TGCAGTGCCTACCCCATAGTGGGGATCTACAATGAGCAGTTCTTC
many TRBJ2-7 TRBV18 NA CASSPKSSYEQYF TGTGCCAGCTCACCAAAGTCCTCCTACGAGCAGTACTTC
many TRBJ2-7 TRBV9 NA CASSGPPPGDYEQYF TGTGCCAGCAGCGGGCCCCCGCCAGGGGACTACGAGCAGTACTTC
many TRBJ1-4 TRBV5-1 NA CASSLPGALGEKLFF TGCGCCAGCAGCTTGCCGGGGGCGCTGGGAGAAAAACTGTTTTTT
many TRBJ1-2 TRBV12-3/TRBV12-4 TRBD1 CASSFGTAMANNYGYTF TGTGCCAGCAGCTTTGGGACAGCTATGGCCAATAACTATGGCTACACCTTC
many TRBJ2-3 TRBV12-3/TRBV12-4 NA CASSYLAGAADTQYF TGTGCCAGCAGTTACCTTGCCGGAGCGGCAGATACGCAGTATTTT
many TRBJ1-6 TRBV6-2/TRBV6-3 TRBD1 CASRGPGQHSPLHF TGTGCCAGCAGAGGTCCGGGACAGCATTCACCCCTACACTTT
many TRBJ2-2 TRBV3-1 NA CASSQGKGELFF TGTGCCAGCAGCCAAGGAAAGGGGGAGCTGTTTTTT
many TRBJ2-3 TRBV7-2 NA CASSITSSTDTQYF TGTGCCAGCAGCATCACTAGTTCCACAGATACGCAGTATTTT
few TRBJ2-7 TRBV7-3 NA CASSFRLDGVSEQYF TGTGCCAGCAGCTTCCGACTAGACGGCGTGTCCGAGCAGTACTTC
many TRBJ2-5 TRBV10-3 NA CAIKRTALKSETQYF TGTGCCATCAAACGGACCGCGTTGAAAAGTGAGACCCAGTACTTC
many TRBJ2-7 TRBV7-2 NA CASSLGLRGAAEQYF TGTGCCAGCAGCTTAGGGCTCCGGGGGGCTGCTGAGCAGTACTTC
many TRBJ1-4 TRBV28 NA CASSTPGAGGEKLFF TGTGCCAGCAGTACCCCAGGCGCCGGGGGCGAAAAACTGTTTTTT
many TRBJ1-5 TRBV5-1 NA CASSLEGFGWHF TGCGCCAGCAGCTTGGAGGGCTTTGGTTGGCATTTT
many TRBJ1-2 TRBV28 NA CASRVEFPNYGYTF TGTGCCAGCAGAGTTGAGTTCCCTAACTATGGCTACACCTTC
NA TRBJ2-3 TRBV7-3 NA CASSLTFSGLGGQYF TGTGCCAGCAGCTTAACGTTCTCGGGACTAGGGGGCCAGTATTTT
many TRBJ2-7 TRBV4-1 TRBD2 CASSQVPLRASGTYEQYF TGCGCCAGCAGCCAAGTCCCCCTGAGGGCTAGCGGGACCTACGAGCAGTACTTC
many TRBJ2-7 TRBV7-2 TRBD2 CASSLASGGGSEQYF TGTGCCAGCAGCTTAGCCAGCGGGGGGGGCTCCGAGCAGTACTTC
few TRBJ1-6 TRBV4-3 NA CASSQGTDISPLHF TGCGCCAGCAGCCAAGGGACAGATATTTCACCCCTCCACTTT
many TRBJ2-7 TRBV7-9 TRBD1 CASSLGRQGGAYEQYF TGTGCCAGCAGCTTAGGGAGACAGGGTGGCGCCTACGAGCAGTACTTC
many TRBJ2-6 TRBV5-1 NA CASSPQVSSGANVLTF TGCGCCAGCAGCCCACAGGTTAGCTCTGGGGCCAACGTCCTGACTTTC
many TRBJ2-7 TRBV11-2 NA CASSSRLRGGSTLSYEQYF TGTGCCAGCAGCTCACGCCTCCGCGGTGGGAGTACCCTCTCCTACGAGCAGTACTTC
many TRBJ1-1 TRBV18 NA CASSPPIQGTEAFF TGTGCCAGCTCACCACCGATCCAGGGCACTGAAGCTTTCTTT
many TRBJ2-3 TRBV5-1 NA CASSLDRGGTDTQYF TGCGCCAGCAGCTTAGATAGGGGTGGCACAGATACGCAGTATTTT
many TRBJ2-7 TRBV7-2 TRBD1 CASSSRTGVGYEQYF TGTGCCAGCAGCTCACGGACAGGGGTTGGGTACGAGCAGTACTTC
many TRBJ2-7 TRBV4-3 NA CASSQELGHGTDAYEQYF TGCGCCAGCAGCCAAGAGCTTGGGCACGGGACGGACGCCTACGAGCAGTACTTC
many TRBJ1-1 TRBV29-1 NA CSVERSEAFF TGCAGCGTTGAACGATCTGAAGCTTTCTTT
many TRBJ1-2 TRBV12-3/TRBV12-4 NA CASTNPGGYGYTF TGTGCCAGCACCAACCCCGGCGGCTATGGCTACACCTTC
many TRBJ2-2 TRBV6-5 TRBD1 CASRRDRVNTGELFF TGTGCCAGCAGGAGAGACAGGGTGAACACCGGGGAGCTGTTTTTT